The 31 T cell receptor beta chains listed next were all sequenced from one sample in a study of OX40 agonist ivuxolimab in advanced cancers. Using immunoSEQ multiplex PCR, the repertoire was profiled, and TCRdb retains in-frame clones only, with some absent. The table lists about 41,000 clones, approximately 86% of them singletons. The sequencing here drew on CD4+ or CD8+ T cells sorted from blood, taken in a trial of the OX40 agonist ivuxolimab. The receptors originated from an adult with an advanced solid tumor such as melanoma, head and neck, liver or kidney cancer.

The genes are TRBV19 and TRBJ2-6, with D hard to call. Germline V gives CDR1 LNHDA, CDR2 SQIVND (reference sequence). CDR3 length: 17 amino acids. V was trimmed by 7 bases and J by 4 bases, leaving 20 bases between them. The CDR3 is CASTRSMSVRGANVLTF. In nucleotides, the CDR3 is TGTGCCAGTACTAGGTCAATGTCCGTTAGGGGGGCCAACGTCCTGACTTTC.

The chain recombines TRBV6-6 with TRBJ2-5; perhaps TRBD2 as D (6 bases). The CDR3 consists of 13 residues. Trimming shortened V by 7 bases and J by 7 bases, and 16 bases separated the two germline ends. The germline V gene encodes CDR1 MNHNY and CDR2 SVGAGI (reference sequence). The CDR3 sequence: CASTFVAGSTQYF. As DNA, the CDR3 is TGTGCCAGCACCTTCGTGGCGGGGTCGACCCAGTACTTC.

This chain's CDR3 is CASTESGRNNEKLFF. The CDR3 nucleotides are TGTGCCAGTACAGAGTCAGGCCGAAATAATGAAAAACTGTTTTTT. V gene TRBV19 combines with J gene TRBJ1-4; D remains ambiguous. Between the trimmed V and J ends, which lost 7 bases and 4 bases, there was a span of 16 bases. This CDR3 is 15 amino acids long. The V gene's germline CDR1 is LNHDA and CDR2 SQIVND (reference sequence). The full variable domain, completed using reference TRBV19 and TRBJ1-4, is DGGITQSPKYLFRKEGQNVTLSCEQNLNHDAMYWYRQDPGQGLRLIYYSQIVNDFQKGDIAEGYSVSREKKESFPLTVTSAQKNPTAFYLCASTESGRNNEKLFFGSGTQLSVL.

The chain recombines TRBV5-8 with TRBJ2-7, with 8 nucleotides matching TRBD1. The CDR3 covers 12 residues. Germline CDR1 SGHTS, CDR2 YDEGEE. The ends lost 6 bases at V and 12 bases at J; junction bases unmatched: 11. The CDR3 DNA reads as TGTGCCAGCACAGTGGTCCGGACAGGGCCGTACTTC. Residues: CASTVVRTGPYF.

The rearrangement uses TRBV18 and TRBJ1-2; no firm D call. V lost 0 bases to trimming and J lost 4 bases, with 9 bases between them. This CDR3 has 14 amino acids. Germline V gene data show CDR1 as KGHSH and CDR2 as LQKENI. CDR3 region: CASSPPTPGYGYTF. In DNA, the CDR3 is TGTGCCAGCTCACCACCGACGCCAGGCTATGGCTACACCTTC.

The chain combines TRBV29-1 with TRBJ2-2, with D perhaps being TRBD1 or TRBD2 (5 bases each). The germline V and J ends were trimmed by 7 bases and 4 bases, with 16 bases remaining between them. Looked up from germline, CDR1 is SQVTM and CDR2 is ANQGSEA. The CDR3 spans 14 residues. CDR3: CSAPQEGTTGELFF. CDR3 nucleotide sequence: TGCAGCGCCCCCCAGGAAGGGACCACCGGGGAGCTGTTTTTT.

V usage is TRBV16 and J usage is TRBJ2-2; 7 nucleotides match TRBD1. V gave up 5 bases and J gave up 4 bases; unmatched junction bases: 7. The CDR3 covers 15 residues. Per germline, CDR1 KGHSY and CDR2 FQNENV. The CDR3 spells CASSGRQGGTGELFF. CDR3 DNA sequence: TGTGCCAGCAGCGGGAGACAGGGTGGCACCGGGGAGCTGTTTTTT.

J is TRBJ2-1 and V is TRBV9, with D unresolved. This CDR3 has 16 amino acids. Trimming left V 2 bases short and J 12 bases short, with 24 bases between. Germline V gene data show CDR1 as SGDLS and CDR2 as YYNGEE. In nucleotides, the CDR3 is TGTGCCAGCAGCGTGGGTCCTAGTTTGGATGTGCGGTGGCAGTTCTTC. This translates into CASSVGPSLDVRWQFF.

The chain has TRBV4-2 and TRBJ2-5; perhaps TRBD2 as D (6 bases). Trimming removed 1 base at V and 5 bases at J, with 20 bases between. Germline CDR1 reads LGHNA; CDR2 reads YNFKEQ. The CDR3 loop spans 17 amino acids. The CDR3, as DNA: TGTGCCAGCAGCCAAGCCCAGCGGGTGGCTGCAAGGGAGACCCAGTACTTC. As protein: CASSQAQRVAARETQYF.

This clone was counted once. In the same sample, other DNA sequences code for this CDR3. The rearrangement joins TRBV13 to TRBJ2-5, with TRBD2 identical over 7 bases. Per germline, CDR1 PRHDT and CDR2 FYEKMQ (reference sequence). The CDR3 totals 15 residues. Trimming removed 0 bases from V and 1 base from J; junction bases left unmatched: 2. The CDR3 DNA sequence: TGTGCCAGCAGCTTAGGCGCGGGAGCCCAAGAGACCCAGTACTTC. Encoded protein: CASSLGAGAQETQYF.

This clone has a single count. This chain joins TRBV6-5 and TRBJ2-7; 8 bases map to TRBD1. J gave up 5 bases and V 0 bases, and 6 bases lay outside the gene matches. The CDR3 is made up of 15 amino acids. The germline V gene encodes CDR1 MNHEY and CDR2 SVGAGI. The CDR3 loop reads CASSYSLTGEDEQYF. DNA of the CDR3: TGTGCCAGCAGTTACTCCTTGACAGGGGAGGACGAGCAGTACTTC.

V usage is TRBV7-9 and J usage is TRBJ1-6; D is unresolved. CDR3 length equals 13 residues. CDR1 SEHNR and CDR2 FQNEAQ come from the germline V gene (reference sequence). The ends were cut back, 5 bases at V and 7 bases at J, with 9 bases in the middle. The DNA of the CDR3 is TGTGCCAGCAGCCCCACCCCCAATTCACCCCTCCACTTT. Protein sequence: CASSPTPNSPLHF.

V usage is TRBV30 and J usage is TRBJ2-7, with 7 nucleotides matching TRBD1. The ends lost 4 bases at V and 11 bases at J; junction bases unmatched: 11. CDR1 and CDR2 (germline): GTSNPN, SVGIG (reference sequence). The CDR3 has 12 residues. CDR3 DNA sequence: TGTGCCTGGACCCACGGGACAGCCGTAAAGTACTTC. This translates into CAWTHGTAVKYF.

The chain carries TRBV7-6 and TRBJ2-5; the match to TRBD2 covers 11 bases. CDR3 size: 18 residues. The ends lost 3 bases at V and 7 bases at J; junction bases unmatched: 16. CDR1 is SGHVS, CDR2 FNYEAQ, per germline. This CDR3 is CASSLGQSTSGNLRTQYF. The CDR3 DNA sequence: TGTGCCAGCAGCTTGGGACAGTCGACTAGCGGGAACCTCCGGACCCAGTACTTC.

The CDR3 DNA is TGTGCCAGCAGCTTAATCTCAGAGACCCAGTACTTC. Translated, it gives CASSLISETQYF. The genes are TRBV7-9 and TRBJ2-5; D is unclear. V lost 2 bases and J lost 4, with 5 bases in between. Germline values: CDR1 SEHNR, CDR2 FQNEAQ (reference sequence). The CDR3 is made up of 12 amino acids.

In this sample, this clone turned up once. This sequence joins TRBV6-5 and TRBJ2-1; D uncertain. The CDR3 length is 15 residues. Germline V lookup: CDR1 MNHEY, CDR2 SVGAGI. Deletions cut 8 bases from V and 0 bases from J, with 14 bases between. This chain's CDR3 is CASAPPFSSYNEQFF. CDR3 coding DNA: TGTGCCAGCGCCCCCCCTTTTAGCTCCTACAATGAGCAGTTCTTC.

The chain employs TRBV28 and TRBJ1-1; no reliable D call. The CDR3 covers 14 residues. CDR1 is MDHEN and CDR2 is SYDVKM in the germline V gene. Trimming shortened V by 5 bases and J by 8 bases, and 18 bases separated the two germline ends. CDR3 in amino acids: CASSTPTRAREAFF. The CDR3 DNA sequence: TGTGCCAGCAGTACCCCCACAAGGGCTCGAGAAGCTTTCTTT.

V is TRBV2 and J is TRBJ1-5; D gene unclear. V gave up 3 bases and J gave up 5 bases, with 11 bases separating them. CDR3 length: 14 amino acids. Looked up from germline, CDR1 is SNHLY and CDR2 is FYNNEI. In DNA form, the CDR3 reads TGTGCCAGCAGTGATGGCGGGGATCATCAGCCCCAGCATTTT. Its translation: CASSDGGDHQPQHF.

This chain uses TRBV5-1 with TRBJ1-3; no reliable D call. CDR1 and CDR2 (germline): SGHRS, YFSETQ. Trimming removed 0 bases at V and 0 bases at J, with 7 bases between. The CDR3 runs 15 residues. CDR3 sequence: CASSLGLLSGNTIYF. CDR3 bases: TGCGCCAGCAGCTTGGGGCTTCTCTCTGGAAACACCATATATTTT.

The table lists this clone with a few counts. This chain connects TRBV29-1 to TRBJ2-3; TRBD2 might be the D (6 bases). V gave up 8 bases and J gave up 5 bases, with 11 bases separating them. CDR3 size: 11 residues. Germline CDR1 and CDR2: SQVTM and ANQGSEA. In nucleotides, the CDR3 is TGCAGCCCCTGGAGGGGAGATACGCAGTATTTT. Its protein is CSPWRGDTQYF.

This rearrangement joins TRBV11-2 to TRBJ1-4; 9 bases are shared with TRBD1. J was trimmed by 7 bases and V by 5 bases; bases with no gene match: 8. The CDR3 extends over 15 amino acids. CDR1 is SGHAT, CDR2 FQNNGV, per germline. In DNA form, the CDR3 reads TGTGCCAGCAGCCCGGCCGGGACAGGGTCTGAAAAACTGTTTTTT. This translates into CASSPAGTGSEKLFF.

The V call is TRBV6-4, the J call TRBJ2-3; D remains ambiguous. The V and J ends lost 7 bases and 1 base respectively, with 12 bases between them. This CDR3 is 14 amino acids long. Per the germline V gene, CDR1 is MRHNA and CDR2 is SNTAGT. CDR3 sequence: CASKVDIGTDTQYF. The CDR3 bases are TGTGCCAGCAAAGTCGACATCGGCACAGATACGCAGTATTTT.

This CDR3 is CASSQGGRSYEQYF. CDR3 bases: TGTGCCAGCAGCCAAGGGGGACGGAGCTACGAGCAGTACTTC. The chain couples TRBV28 to TRBJ2-7, with D maybe TRBD1 (6 bases). The CDR3 spans 14 residues. Germline CDR1 reads MDHEN; CDR2 reads SYDVKM. Trimming left V 6 bases short and J 3 bases short, with 15 bases between.

The rearrangement uses TRBV29-1 and TRBJ1-3, with D unclear. The CDR3 runs 13 residues. The germline CDR1 and CDR2 sequences are SQVTM and ANQGSEA. The germline V and J ends were trimmed by 4 bases and 0 bases, with 7 bases remaining between them. CDR3 in DNA: TGCAGCGTTGCGGCTGGCTCTGGAAACACCATATATTTT. Amino acids: CSVAAGSGNTIYF.

This clone turned up a few times. The chain joins TRBV7-9 to TRBJ2-5; 8 bases are a match to TRBD1. The CDR3 extends over 13 amino acids. Germline V gives CDR1 SEHNR, CDR2 FQNEAQ (reference sequence). V gave up 8 bases and J gave up 5 bases; unmatched junction bases: 7. CDR3 bases: TGTGCCAGCGGCCAGGGGGCAGGTGAGACCCAGTACTTC. Translating gives CASGQGAGETQYF.

The chain is built from TRBV19 and TRBJ1-3; D gene unclear. The germline CDR1 and CDR2 sequences are LNHDA and SQIVND (reference sequence). This CDR3 contains 14 residues. The V end was cut by 2 bases, the J end by 4 bases, with 9 bases between. The chain's CDR3 is CASSILWSGNTIYF. The CDR3 nucleotides read TGTGCCAGTAGTATACTGTGGTCCGGAAACACCATATATTTT.

The chain recombines TRBV5-1 with TRBJ2-3, with D maybe TRBD2 (5 bases). Trimming stripped 3 bases from V and 6 bases from J, with 17 bases between. The CDR3 is made up of 15 amino acids. The germline V gene has CDR1 SGHRS and CDR2 YFSETQ. Here the CDR3 reads CASSSGPAREDTQYF. The CDR3 DNA reads TGCGCCAGCAGCTCAGGACCCGCGAGGGAGGATACGCAGTATTTT.

The chain links TRBV15 to TRBJ2-7, with D unclear. There are 17 residues in the CDR3. CDR1 and CDR2 from the germline V gene are LNHNV and YYDKDF (reference sequence). Trimming removed 5 bases at V and 4 bases at J, with 24 bases between. The CDR3 spells CATSPTPLLGLWYEQYF. CDR3 DNA sequence: TGTGCCACCAGCCCTACCCCCCTCCTCGGGCTTTGGTACGAGCAGTACTTC.

The genes are TRBV30 and TRBJ2-1, with TRBD1 identical over 12 bases. This CDR3 contains 13 residues. J lost 9 bases, V lost 3 bases, and 3 bases had no gene match. The germline V gene has CDR1 GTSNPN and CDR2 SVGIG (reference sequence). CDR3 sequence (DNA): TGTGCCTGGAGGGGACAGGGGGCAGGTGAGCAGTTCTTC. This translates into CAWRGQGAGEQFF.

This chain links TRBV7-3 with TRBJ2-3; 9 bases agree with TRBD2. Germline V CDR1 and CDR2: SGHTA, FQGTGA. The CDR3 runs to 16 residues. V lost 5 bases to trimming and J lost 1 base; unmatched junction nucleotides: 7. CDR3 sequence reads: CASSPQTSGGTDTQYF. CDR3 coding DNA: TGTGCCAGCAGCCCTCAGACTAGCGGAGGCACAGATACGCAGTATTTT.

The J gene is TRBJ1-1, the V gene TRBV5-5, with 7 positions matching TRBD1. This CDR3 has 14 amino acids. CDR1 is SGHKS, CDR2 YYEKEE, per germline (reference sequence). V gave up 5 bases and J gave up 4 bases; unmatched junction bases: 8. The chain's CDR3 is CASRGGGLGTEAFF. In DNA form, the CDR3 reads TGTGCCAGCAGGGGAGGGGGCCTCGGCACTGAAGCTTTCTTT.